This TCR beta chain was captured in a study of Graves' ophthalmopathy and Graves' hyperthyroidism. About the research overall: Specimen type is peripheral blood, obtained at initial diagnosis before any treatment.

The germline V gene encodes CDR1 MNHNS and CDR2 SASEGT. The CDR3 has 16 residues. V was pared by 6 bases and J by 3 bases, with 20 bases between. The study amplified TCR beta CDR3 regions using RNA transcripts. An initial RT-PCR round employing HTBI primers preceded a second-round multiplex PCR. TCRdb used MiXCR to reprocess the multiplex PCR reads, holding one entry per CDR3 protein. The sample lists 360,000 or so distinct CDR3 sequences, 15% to 20% seen once, with roughly 1.5% in the top ten. Study-level points and caveats: From stable hyperthyroidism, ophthalmopathy was separated by a 13-signature model with 87.88% sensitivity and less than 82% specificity.

This clonotype was recorded many times. Its cognate antigen is unknown. The material sequenced was peripheral blood. The chain is built from TRBV6-1 and TRBJ2-5; D assignment may be TRBD1 or TRBD2 (6 bases each). This receptor was taken from a woman under 30 with Graves' ophthalmopathy. The CDR3, as DNA: TGTGCCAGCAGAGGGGAGGTCGGGGGCCTGGAAGAGACCCAGTACTTC. Translation: CASRGEVGGLEETQYF.